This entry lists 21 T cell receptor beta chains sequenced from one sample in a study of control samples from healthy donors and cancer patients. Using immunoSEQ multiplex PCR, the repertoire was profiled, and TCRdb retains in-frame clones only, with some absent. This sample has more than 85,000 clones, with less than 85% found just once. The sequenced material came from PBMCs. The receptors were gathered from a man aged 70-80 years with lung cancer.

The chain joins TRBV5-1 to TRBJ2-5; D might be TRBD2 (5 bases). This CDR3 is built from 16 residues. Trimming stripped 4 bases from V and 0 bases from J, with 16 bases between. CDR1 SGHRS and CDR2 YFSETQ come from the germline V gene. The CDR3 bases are TGCGCCAGCAGCCGCTCGGGGTCAGCGGACCAAGAGACCCAGTACTTC. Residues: CASSRSGSADQETQYF.

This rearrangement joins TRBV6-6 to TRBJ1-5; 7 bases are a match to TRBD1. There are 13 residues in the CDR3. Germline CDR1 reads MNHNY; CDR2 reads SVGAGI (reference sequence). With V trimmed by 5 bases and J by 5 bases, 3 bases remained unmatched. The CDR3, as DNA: TGTGCCAGCAGTCGACAGGGTTATCAGCCCCAGCATTTT. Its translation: CASSRQGYQPQHF.

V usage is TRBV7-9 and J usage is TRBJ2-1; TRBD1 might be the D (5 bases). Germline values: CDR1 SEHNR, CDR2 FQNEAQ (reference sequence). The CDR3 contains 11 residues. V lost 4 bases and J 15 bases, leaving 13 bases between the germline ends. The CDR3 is CASSYTQVGFF. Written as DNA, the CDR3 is TGTGCCAGCAGCTATACACAGGTGGGGTTCTTC.

This CDR3 reads CASSDPGQNTEAFF. The CDR3 DNA reads as TGTGCCAGCAGTGACCCGGGACAGAACACTGAAGCTTTCTTT. The chain joins TRBV2 to TRBJ1-1; tentative D call: TRBD1 (6 bases). The CDR3 contains 14 residues. The germline V gene encodes CDR1 SNHLY and CDR2 FYNNEI. V dropped 3 bases and J dropped 1 base, with 9 bases sitting between them.

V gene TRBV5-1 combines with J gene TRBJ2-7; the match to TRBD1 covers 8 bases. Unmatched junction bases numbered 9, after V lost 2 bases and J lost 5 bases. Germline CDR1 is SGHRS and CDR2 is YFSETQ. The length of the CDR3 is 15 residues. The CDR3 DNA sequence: TGCGCCAGCAGCTTAATACCGGGACAGGTTGACGAGCAGTACTTC. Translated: CASSLIPGQVDEQYF. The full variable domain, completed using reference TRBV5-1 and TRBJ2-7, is KAGVTQTPRYLIKTRGQQVTLSCSPISGHRSVSWYQQTPGQGLQFLFEYFSETQRNKGNFPGRFSGRQFSNSRSEMNVSTLELGDSALYLCASSLIPGQVDEQYFGPGTRLTVT.

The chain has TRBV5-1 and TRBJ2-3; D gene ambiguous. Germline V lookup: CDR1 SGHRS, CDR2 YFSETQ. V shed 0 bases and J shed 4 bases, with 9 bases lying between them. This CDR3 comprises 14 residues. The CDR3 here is CASSLESAPDTQYF. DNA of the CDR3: TGCGCCAGCAGCTTGGAGAGCGCTCCAGATACGCAGTATTTT.

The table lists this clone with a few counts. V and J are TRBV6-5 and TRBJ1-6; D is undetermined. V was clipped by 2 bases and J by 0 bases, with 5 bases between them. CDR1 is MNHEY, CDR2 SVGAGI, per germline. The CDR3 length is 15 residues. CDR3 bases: TGTGCCAGCAGTTACAGTGACTCCTATAATTCACCCCTCCACTTT. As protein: CASSYSDSYNSPLHF.

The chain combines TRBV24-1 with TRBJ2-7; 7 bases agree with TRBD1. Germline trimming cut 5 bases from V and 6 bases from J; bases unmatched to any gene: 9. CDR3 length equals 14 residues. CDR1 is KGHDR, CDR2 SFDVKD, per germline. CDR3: CATSARTGSLEQYF. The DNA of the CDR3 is TGTGCCACCAGTGCCCGGACAGGATCTCTCGAGCAGTACTTC.

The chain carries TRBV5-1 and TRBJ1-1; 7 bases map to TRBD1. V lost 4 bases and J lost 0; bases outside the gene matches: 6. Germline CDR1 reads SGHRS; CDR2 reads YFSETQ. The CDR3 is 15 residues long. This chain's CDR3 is CASSRVDRVNTEAFF. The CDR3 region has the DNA TGCGCCAGCAGCCGTGTTGACAGGGTGAACACTGAAGCTTTCTTT.

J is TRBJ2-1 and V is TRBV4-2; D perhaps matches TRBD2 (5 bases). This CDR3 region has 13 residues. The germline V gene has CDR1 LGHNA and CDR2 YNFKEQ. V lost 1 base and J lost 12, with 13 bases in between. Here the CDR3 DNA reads TGTGCCAGCAGCCAAGGACTAAGATACGGGCAGTTCTTC. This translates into CASSQGLRYGQFF.

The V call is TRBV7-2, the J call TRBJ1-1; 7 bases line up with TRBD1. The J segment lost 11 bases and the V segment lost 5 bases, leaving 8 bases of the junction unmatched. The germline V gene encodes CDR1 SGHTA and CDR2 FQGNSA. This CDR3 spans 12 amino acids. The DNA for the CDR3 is TGTGCCAGCAGCCAGGGGGGGTTGCGGGCTTTCTTT. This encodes CASSQGGLRAFF. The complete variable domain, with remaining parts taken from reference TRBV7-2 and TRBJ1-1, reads GAGVSQSPSNKVTEKGKDVELRCDPISGHTALYWYRQSLGQGLEFLIYFQGNSAPDKSGLPSDRFSAERTGGSVSTLTIQRTQQEDSAVYLCASSQGGLRAFFGQGTRLTVV.

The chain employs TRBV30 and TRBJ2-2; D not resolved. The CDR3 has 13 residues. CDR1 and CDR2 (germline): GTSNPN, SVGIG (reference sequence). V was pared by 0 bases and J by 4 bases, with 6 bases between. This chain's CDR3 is CAWSVSSTGELFF. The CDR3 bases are TGTGCCTGGAGTGTATCAAGCACCGGGGAGCTGTTTTTT.

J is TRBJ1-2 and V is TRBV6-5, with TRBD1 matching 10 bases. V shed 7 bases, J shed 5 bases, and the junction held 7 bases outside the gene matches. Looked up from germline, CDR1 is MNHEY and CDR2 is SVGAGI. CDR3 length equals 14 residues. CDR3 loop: CASTRQGAGYGYTF. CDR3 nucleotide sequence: TGTGCCAGCACCCGACAGGGGGCAGGGTATGGCTACACCTTC.

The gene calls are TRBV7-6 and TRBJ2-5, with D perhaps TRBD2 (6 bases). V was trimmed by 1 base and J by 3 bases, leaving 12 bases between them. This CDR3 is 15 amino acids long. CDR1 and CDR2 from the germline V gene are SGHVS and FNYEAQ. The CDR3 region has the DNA TGTGCCAGCAGCTTAGGGGCCGGGGGAAAAGAGACCCAGTACTTC. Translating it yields CASSLGAGGKETQYF.

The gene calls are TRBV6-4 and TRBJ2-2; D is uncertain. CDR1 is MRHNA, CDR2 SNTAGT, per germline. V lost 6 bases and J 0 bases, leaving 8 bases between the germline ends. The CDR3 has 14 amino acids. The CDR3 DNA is TGTGCCAGCAGGGGAAACTCGAACACCGGGGAGCTGTTTTTT. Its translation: CASRGNSNTGELFF.

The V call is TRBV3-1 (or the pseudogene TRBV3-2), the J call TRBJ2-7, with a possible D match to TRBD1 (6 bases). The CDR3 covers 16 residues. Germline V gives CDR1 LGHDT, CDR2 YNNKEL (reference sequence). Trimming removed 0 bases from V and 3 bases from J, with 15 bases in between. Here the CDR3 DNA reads TGTGCCAGCAGCCAAGAAATTCGGGACAAGGGCTACGAGCAGTACTTC. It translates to CASSQEIRDKGYEQYF.

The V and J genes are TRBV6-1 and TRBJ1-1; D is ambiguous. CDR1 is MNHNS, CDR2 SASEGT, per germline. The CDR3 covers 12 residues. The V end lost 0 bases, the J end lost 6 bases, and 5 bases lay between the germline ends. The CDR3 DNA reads TGTGCCAGCAGTGAAGCGCGGGCTGAAGCTTTCTTT. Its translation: CASSEARAEAFF.

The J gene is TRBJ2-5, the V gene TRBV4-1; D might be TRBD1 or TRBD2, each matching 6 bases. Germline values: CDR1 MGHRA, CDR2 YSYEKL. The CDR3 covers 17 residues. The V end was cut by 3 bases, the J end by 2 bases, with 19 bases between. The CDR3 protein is CASSQGGHGTPQETQYF. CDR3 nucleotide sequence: TGCGCCAGCAGCCAGGGGGGCCACGGTACCCCTCAAGAGACCCAGTACTTC.

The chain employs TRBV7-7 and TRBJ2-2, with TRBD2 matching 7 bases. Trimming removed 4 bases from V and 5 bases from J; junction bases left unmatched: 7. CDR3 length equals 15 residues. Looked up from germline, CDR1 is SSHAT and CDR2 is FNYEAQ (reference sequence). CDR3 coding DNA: TGTGCCAGCAGCTCCTCCGGGGGGTTGACCGGGGAGCTGTTTTTT. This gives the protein CASSSSGGLTGELFF.

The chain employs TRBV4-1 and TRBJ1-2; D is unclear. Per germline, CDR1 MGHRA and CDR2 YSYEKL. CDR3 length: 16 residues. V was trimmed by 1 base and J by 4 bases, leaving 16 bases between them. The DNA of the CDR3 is TGCGCCAGCAGCCAAGGTGGCGGGAAAAATGCCTATGGCTACACCTTC. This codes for CASSQGGGKNAYGYTF.

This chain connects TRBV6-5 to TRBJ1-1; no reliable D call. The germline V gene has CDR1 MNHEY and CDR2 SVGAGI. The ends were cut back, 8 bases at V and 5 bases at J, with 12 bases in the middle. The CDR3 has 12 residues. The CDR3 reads CASGLSGTEAFF. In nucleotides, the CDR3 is TGTGCCAGCGGTCTCTCTGGAACTGAAGCTTTCTTT.